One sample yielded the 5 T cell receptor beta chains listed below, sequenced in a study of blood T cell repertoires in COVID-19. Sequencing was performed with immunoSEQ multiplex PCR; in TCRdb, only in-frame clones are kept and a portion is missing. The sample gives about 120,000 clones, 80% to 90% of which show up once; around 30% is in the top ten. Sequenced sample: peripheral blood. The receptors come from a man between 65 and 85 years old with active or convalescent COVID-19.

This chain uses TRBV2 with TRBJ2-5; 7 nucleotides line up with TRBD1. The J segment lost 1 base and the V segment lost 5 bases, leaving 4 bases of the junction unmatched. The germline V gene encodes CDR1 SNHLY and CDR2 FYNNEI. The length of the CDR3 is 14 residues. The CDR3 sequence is CASSRDSSQETQYF. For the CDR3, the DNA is TGTGCCAGCAGTCGGGACAGCAGCCAAGAGACCCAGTACTTC.

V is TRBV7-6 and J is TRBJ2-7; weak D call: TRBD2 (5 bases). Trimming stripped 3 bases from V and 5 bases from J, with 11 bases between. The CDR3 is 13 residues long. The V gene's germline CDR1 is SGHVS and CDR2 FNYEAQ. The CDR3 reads CASSLIGDNEQYF. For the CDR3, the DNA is TGTGCCAGCAGCTTGATCGGGGATAACGAGCAGTACTTC.

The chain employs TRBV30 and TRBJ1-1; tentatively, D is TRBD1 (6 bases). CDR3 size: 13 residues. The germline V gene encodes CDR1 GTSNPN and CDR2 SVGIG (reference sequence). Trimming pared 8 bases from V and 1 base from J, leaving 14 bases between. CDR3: CASNREWNTEAFF. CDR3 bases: TGTGCCAGCAACAGGGAGTGGAACACTGAAGCTTTCTTT.

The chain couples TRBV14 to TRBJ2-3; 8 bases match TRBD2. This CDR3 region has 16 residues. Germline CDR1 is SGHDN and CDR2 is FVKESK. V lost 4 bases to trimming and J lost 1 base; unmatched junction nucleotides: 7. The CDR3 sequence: CASSPVAGSGTDTQYF. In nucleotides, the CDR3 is TGTGCCAGCAGCCCCGTAGCGGGATCGGGCACAGATACGCAGTATTTT.

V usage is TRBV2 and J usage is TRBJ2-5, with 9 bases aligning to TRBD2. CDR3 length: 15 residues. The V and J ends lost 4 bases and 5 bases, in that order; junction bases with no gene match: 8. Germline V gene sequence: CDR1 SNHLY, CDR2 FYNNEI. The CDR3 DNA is TGTGCCAGCAGTGCTATGGGACTAGCAGGGGAGACCCAGTACTTC. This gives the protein CASSAMGLAGETQYF.